The present TCR beta chain was sequenced within a study of PD-L1 blockade in urothelial cancer (TCRdb year 2017). Background for the entire study: Therapy was started in 2014 for all patients, and atezolizumab 1,200 mg was administered intravenously every 3 weeks. About 90% of the 29 patients were males with bladder-origin urothelial cancer, and about 65% of the roughly 30 reported a prior smoking history. An ECOG performance status of 0 or 1 was recorded for the patients, and 0 to 3 prior chemotherapy regimens had been received by the patients. Blood samples were analyzed 3 weeks after the start of treatment (second dose) and 6 weeks after the start of treatment. Blood samples yielded a median of around 140,000 T cells and more than 75,000 unique TCRs, with median clonality around 0.083. Somatic, immune and clinical correlates of response to PD-L1 blockade with atezolizumab in urothelial cancer were the focus of an exploratory multi-omic analysis. Pretreatment tumor samples, along with matched peripheral blood serially collected before and after atezolizumab treatment, were subjected to TCR sequencing. Durable clinical benefit was defined as a progression-free survival longer than 6 months, and TCR features were additionally tested against progression-free survival and overall survival. In the same patients, whole exome sequencing and RNA sequencing of pretreatment tumors were performed in addition to TCR sequencing. Roughly 10 patients achieved durable clinical benefit and approximately 20 did not. Pretreatment blood TCR-seq was available for about 27 patients, at least one posttreatment blood collection was obtained for 24 patients, and tumor TCR-seq was available for 24 patients.

As regards this clone: No cognate antigen has been identified for it. Qualities for individual bases were not recorded, and no much larger clone is one base off.

Sample time point, as interpreted from the label and publication: pretreatment peripheral blood. A total of 25 to 30 patients with locally advanced or metastatic urothelial carcinoma, treated at Memorial Sloan Kettering on a trial protocol, made up the cohort. Peripheral blood mononuclear cells were collected pretreatment and during treatment, at between 1 and 8 total time points per patient. The Qiagen DNeasy Blood extraction kit was used to purify genomic DNA from total PBMCs and tumor samples. Collected pretreatment and during treatment, PBMCs were isolated and stored as previously described. Each PCR received spiked-in synthetic TCR analog templates so that absolute template abundance could be estimated from read counts. The immunoSEQ assay was used to amplify TCRbeta CDR3 regions from genomic DNA with bias-controlled V and J gene primers. Sequencing of rearranged TCRbeta segments was done at approximately 20X coverage. As for how the authors treated the data: Sequencing errors were corrected by clustering and CDR3s were annotated against IMGT to assign V, D and J genes. Only productive TCRbeta rearrangements were used in downstream analyses, excluding out-of-frame or stop-codon sequences. Clonality was computed as one minus Shannon entropy normalized by the log of the number of unique productive sequences. Fisher's exact test with Benjamini-Hochberg correction, at a threshold of adjusted p below 0.01, was used to find clones that differed between time points or between blood and tumor. The table comes from immuneACCESS by way of TCRdb, which keeps in-frame sequences with V and J called. Part of the clones is missing from these tables; in studies checked, under half for an unresolved V gene and the rest for unknown reasons. V, J and clone size are taken as reported in that table, and D and trimming were inferred from the DNA itself. The sample has 65,000 to 90,000 clones on record, roughly 84% of them singletons. The ten largest make up around a tenth of the sample.

Study-wide conclusions, independent of this receptor: Greater expansion of tumor-associated TCR clones in peripheral blood 3 weeks after the start of treatment was observed in patients with durable benefit (n of about 21, p = 0.022). A pretreatment peripheral blood TCR clonality below the median was linked to improved progression-free and overall survival. Because the sample size was small (n of about 29) and many exploratory analyses were performed, the results are intended to be hypothesis-generating.

From the cysteine through the phenylalanine, the CDR3 covers 15 amino acids. Only the CDR3 portion is preserved as DNA: 45 bases, with reading frame beginning at the first base. The junction carries 18 bases between V and J, which are trimmed by 3 bases and 7 bases respectively. The germline V gene encodes CDR1 SQVTM and CDR2 ANQGSEA. Source: PBMCs, taken around atezolizumab (anti-PD-L1) treatment. The TCR comes from a woman aged 70 to 79 with urothelial cancer. The chain couples TRBV29-1 to TRBJ2-2; TRBD2 is a possible D gene, resting on 6 matching bases. CDR3 sequence: CSVEGSASVSGELFF. The DNA reads as follows: TGCAGCGTTGAGGGTTCGGCTAGCGTAAGCGGGGAGCTGTTTTTT.